This entry features one T cell receptor beta chain sequence. Its specificity is not known. The record originates from a study of response to subunit inactivated influenza vaccine. The study, taken as a whole, reports: The authors suggested that every seasonal influenza vaccination recruits few new T cells.

Via MiXCR, TCRdb re-called the RT-PCR reads, giving one row per CDR3 protein. Among 500,000 to 600,000 distinct CDR3 sequences, approximately 10% were seen once, and the ten largest hold roughly 10%. This CDR3 spans 14 amino acids. Germline V gene sequence: CDR1 DFQATT, CDR2 SNEGSKA (reference sequence). V was trimmed by 5 bases and J by 4 bases, leaving 15 bases between them. V is TRBV20-1 and J is TRBJ2-1, with D perhaps matching TRBD1 (6 bases). The specimen comprised PBMCs from blood, sampled on the day of vaccination. This TCR was sampled from a man aged 45-60 years who received an inactivated influenza vaccine. DNA for the CDR3: TGCAGTGCTCTCATACCTCAGGGGTACAATGAGCAGTTCTTC. It yields the protein CSALIPQGYNEQFF.